The T cell receptor (beta chain) described here comes from a study of T cell responses to AZD1222 COVID-19 vaccine. The CDR3 extends over 12 amino acids. Trimming removed 1 base from V and 7 bases from J, with 5 bases in between. Germline V gene data show CDR1 as MDHEN and CDR2 as SYDVKM. Libraries were prepared by immunoSEQ multiplex PCR; TCRdb keeps only in-frame clonotypes and omits some of them. This table holds more than 70,000 clones, 90% found once. Study observations and caveats: Vaccine-associated CD4 TCRs spanned spike, dominant at 160-218 and 743-854.

In regard to this clone: Its antigen is unidentified.

The sample was peripheral blood, taken 28 days after the second AZD1222 dose. The chain combines TRBV28 with TRBJ1-5; D is uncertain. The TCR was taken from an adult who received the AZD1222 COVID-19 vaccine. CDR3 nucleotides: TGTGCCAGCAGTTTATTGGGGCAGCCCCAGCATTTT. It codes for CASSLLGQPQHF.